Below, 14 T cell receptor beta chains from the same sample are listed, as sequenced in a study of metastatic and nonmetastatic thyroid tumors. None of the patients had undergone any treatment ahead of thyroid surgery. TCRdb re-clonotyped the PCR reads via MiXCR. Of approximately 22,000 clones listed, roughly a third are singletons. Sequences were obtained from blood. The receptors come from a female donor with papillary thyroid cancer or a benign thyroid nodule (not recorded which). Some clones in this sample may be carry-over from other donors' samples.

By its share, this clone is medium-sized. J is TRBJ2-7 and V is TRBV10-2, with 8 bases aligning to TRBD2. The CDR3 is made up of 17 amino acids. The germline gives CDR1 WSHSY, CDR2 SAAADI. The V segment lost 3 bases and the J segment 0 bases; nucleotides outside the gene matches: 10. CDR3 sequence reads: CASSDYGPAGDSYEQYF. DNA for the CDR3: TGCGCCAGCAGTGATTACGGCCCAGCGGGGGACTCCTACGAGCAGTACTTC.

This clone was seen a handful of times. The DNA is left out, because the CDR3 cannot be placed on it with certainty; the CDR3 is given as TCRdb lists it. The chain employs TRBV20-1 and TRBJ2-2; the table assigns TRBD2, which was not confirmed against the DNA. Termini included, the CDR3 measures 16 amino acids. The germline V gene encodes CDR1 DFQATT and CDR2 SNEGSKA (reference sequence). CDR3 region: CPPQAGGGRSPGSCFF.

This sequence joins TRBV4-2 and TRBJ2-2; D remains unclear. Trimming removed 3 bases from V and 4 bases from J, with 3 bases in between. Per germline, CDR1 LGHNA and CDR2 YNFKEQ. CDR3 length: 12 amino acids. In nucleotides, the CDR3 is TGTGCCAGCAGCCAGCCCACCGGGGAGCTGTTTTTT. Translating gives CASSQPTGELFF.

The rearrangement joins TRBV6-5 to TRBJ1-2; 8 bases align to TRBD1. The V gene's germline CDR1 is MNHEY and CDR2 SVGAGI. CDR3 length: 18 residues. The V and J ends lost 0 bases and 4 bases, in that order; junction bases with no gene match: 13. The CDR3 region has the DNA TGTGCCAGCAGTTACTCGAGTGGCAGGGGGCCGGGGGGCTATGGCTACACCTTC. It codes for CASSYSSGRGPGGYGYTF.

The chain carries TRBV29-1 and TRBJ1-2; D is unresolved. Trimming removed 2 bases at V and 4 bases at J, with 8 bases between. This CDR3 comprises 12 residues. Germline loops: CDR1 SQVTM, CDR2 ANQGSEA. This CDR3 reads CSVEPAGYGYTF. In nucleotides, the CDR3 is TGCAGCGTTGAACCCGCGGGCTATGGCTACACCTTC.

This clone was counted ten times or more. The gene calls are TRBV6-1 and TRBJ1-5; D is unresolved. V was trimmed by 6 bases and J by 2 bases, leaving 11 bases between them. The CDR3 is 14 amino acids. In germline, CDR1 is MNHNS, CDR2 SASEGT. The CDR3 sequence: CASSTAGGNQPQHF. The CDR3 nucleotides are TGTGCCAGCAGCACGGCCGGGGGCAATCAGCCCCAGCATTTT.

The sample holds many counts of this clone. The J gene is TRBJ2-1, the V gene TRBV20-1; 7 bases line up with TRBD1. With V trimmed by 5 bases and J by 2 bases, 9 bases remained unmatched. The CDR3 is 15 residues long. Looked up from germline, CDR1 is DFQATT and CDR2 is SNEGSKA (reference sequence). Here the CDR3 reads CSAPRQGITYNEQFF. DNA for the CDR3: TGCAGTGCTCCGCGACAGGGTATCACCTACAATGAGCAGTTCTTC.

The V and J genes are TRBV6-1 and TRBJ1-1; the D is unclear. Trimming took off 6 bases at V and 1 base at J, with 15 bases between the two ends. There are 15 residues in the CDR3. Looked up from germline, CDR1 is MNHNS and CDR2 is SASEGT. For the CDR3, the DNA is TGTGCCAGCAGAGGCTTGGACGGAAAGAACACTGAAGCTTTCTTT. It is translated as CASRGLDGKNTEAFF.

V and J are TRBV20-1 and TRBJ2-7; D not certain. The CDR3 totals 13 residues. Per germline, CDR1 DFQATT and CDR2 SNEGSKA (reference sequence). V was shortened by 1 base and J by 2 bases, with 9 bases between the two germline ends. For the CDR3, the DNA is TGCAGTGCTAGAGGAAGAGATCCCTACGAGCAGTACTTC. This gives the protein CSARGRDPYEQYF.

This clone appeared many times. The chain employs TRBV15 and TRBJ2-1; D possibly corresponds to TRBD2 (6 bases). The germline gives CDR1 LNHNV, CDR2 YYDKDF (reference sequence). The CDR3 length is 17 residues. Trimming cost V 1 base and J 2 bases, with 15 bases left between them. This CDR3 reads CATSRGRGRAPYNEQFF. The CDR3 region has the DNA TGTGCCACCAGCAGAGGGAGGGGCCGAGCTCCCTACAATGAGCAGTTCTTC.

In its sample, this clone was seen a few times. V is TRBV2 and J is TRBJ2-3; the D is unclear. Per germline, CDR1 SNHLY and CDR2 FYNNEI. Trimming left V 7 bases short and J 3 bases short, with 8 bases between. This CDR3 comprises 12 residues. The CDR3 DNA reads TGTGCCAGCACGACGTGTACAGATACGCAGTATTTT. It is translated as CASTTCTDTQYF.

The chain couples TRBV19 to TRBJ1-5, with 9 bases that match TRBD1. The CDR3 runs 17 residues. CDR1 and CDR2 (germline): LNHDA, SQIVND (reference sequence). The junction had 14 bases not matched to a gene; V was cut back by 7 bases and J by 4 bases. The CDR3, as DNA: TGTGCCAGTAACTCGGGACAGGGACTTTATAGAAATCAGCCCCAGCATTTT. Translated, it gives CASNSGQGLYRNQPQHF. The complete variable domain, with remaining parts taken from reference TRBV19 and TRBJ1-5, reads DGGITQSPKYLFRKEGQNVTLSCEQNLNHDAMYWYRQDPGQGLRLIYYSQIVNDFQKGDIAEGYSVSREKKESFPLTVTSAQKNPTAFYLCASNSGQGLYRNQPQHFGDGTRLSIL.

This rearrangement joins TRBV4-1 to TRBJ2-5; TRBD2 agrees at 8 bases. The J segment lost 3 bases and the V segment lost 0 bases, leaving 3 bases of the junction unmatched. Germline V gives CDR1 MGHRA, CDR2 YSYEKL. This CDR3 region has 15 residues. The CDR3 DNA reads TGCGCCAGCAGCCAAGACGGAGCGGGAGAAGAGACCCAGTACTTC. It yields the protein CASSQDGAGEETQYF.

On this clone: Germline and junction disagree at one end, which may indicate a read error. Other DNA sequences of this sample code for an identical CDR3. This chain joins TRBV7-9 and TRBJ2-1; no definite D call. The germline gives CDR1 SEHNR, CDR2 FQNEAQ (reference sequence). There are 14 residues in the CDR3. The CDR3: CASSLSSGLAEQFF. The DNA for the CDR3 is TGTGCCAGTAGCTTATCCTCAGGTTTGGCGGAGCAGTTCTTC.